This T cell receptor (beta chain) derives from a study of T cell responses to AZD1222 COVID-19 vaccine. Overall study results and limits: All repertoire sampling was performed exclusively after the peak T cell response. Unmutated variant regions are reportedly targeted by nearly half of spike-specific TCRs. Researchers report vaccine-associated CD4 TCRs spanning spike, with dominance at 160-218 and 743-854. Elevations in Spike-specific TCR breadth and depth followed administration of two AZD1222 doses.

Assay used: immunoSEQ multiplex PCR; TCRdb lists only in-frame clones, some missing. The sample includes 170,000 or so clones, roughly 90% of them seen just once. CDR1 and CDR2 from the germline V gene are SGHTA and FQGTGA. This CDR3 contains 13 residues. Trimming shortened V by 4 bases and J by 4 bases, and 10 bases separated the two germline ends. Remarks on this clone: Antigen unknown.

The chain has TRBV7-3 and TRBJ1-1, with D hard to call. The sequencing used peripheral blood, collected on day 0 of AZD1222 vaccination. The sequence derives from an adult in good health. The CDR3: CASSSALGTEAFF. Written as DNA, the CDR3 is TGTGCCAGCAGCTCTGCATTGGGCACTGAAGCTTTCTTT.